The clone carrying this T cell receptor (beta chain) was observed a single time. Per germline, CDR1 LGHDT and CDR2 YNNKEL (reference sequence). The CDR3 covers 13 residues. V shed 3 bases and J 2 bases; nucleotides not matched to a gene: 1. This specimen belongs to a study of blood T cell repertoires in COVID-19. Sequencing was performed with immunoSEQ multiplex PCR; in TCRdb, only in-frame clones are kept and a portion is missing. The sample holds under 250,000 clones; 80% to 90% are singletons and the top ten take 8.6%. The sample taken for sequencing was peripheral blood. The clonotype was recovered from a middle-aged man with active or convalescent COVID-19. The rearrangement uses TRBV3-1 (or the pseudogene TRBV3-2) and TRBJ2-7, with TRBD1 matching over 7 bases. The CDR3 is CASSHGQAYEQYF. As DNA, the CDR3 is TGTGCCAGCAGCCACGGACAGGCCTACGAGCAGTACTTC.